The 29 T cell receptor beta chains given below trace back to one sample, sequenced in a study of T cell responses to AZD1222 COVID-19 vaccine. Using immunoSEQ multiplex PCR, the repertoire was profiled, and TCRdb retains in-frame clones only, with some absent. The sample records about 120,000 clones, around nine tenths being singletons. Material: peripheral blood, obtained on day 0 of AZD1222 vaccination. The receptors were sampled from an adult in good health.

The rearrangement uses TRBV29-1 and TRBJ1-2; D possibly corresponds to TRBD1 (6 bases). The V gene lost 7 bases and the J gene lost 8 bases, with 20 bases spanning the gap. The CDR3 covers 13 residues. The germline V gene has CDR1 SQVTM and CDR2 ANQGSEA. This CDR3 reads CSGDTGRQGGYTF. The CDR3 coding sequence is TGCAGCGGCGATACAGGGCGGCAGGGAGGCTACACCTTC.

The J gene is TRBJ2-3, the V gene TRBV15; D may be TRBD2 (6 bases). CDR1 and CDR2 (germline): LNHNV, YYDKDF (reference sequence). V lost 0 bases, J lost 1 base, and 11 bases lay in between. This CDR3 has 16 residues. The CDR3 bases are TGTGCCACCAGCAGAGATTCGGGCGGGGGCACAGATACGCAGTATTTT. Protein product: CATSRDSGGGTDTQYF.

DNA of the CDR3: TGTGCCAGCTCACCTCAAACCGGGACAGGGAATCAGCCCCAGCATTTT. This codes for CASSPQTGTGNQPQHF. The rearrangement joins TRBV18 to TRBJ1-5; 9 bases align to TRBD1. J was trimmed by 4 bases and V by 3 bases; bases with no gene match: 7. CDR1 and CDR2 (germline): KGHSH, LQKENI. CDR3 length: 16 residues.

The CDR3 region is CASSYKREGSYEQYF. The CDR3 DNA sequence: TGTGCCAGCAGTTACAAGCGGGAGGGCTCCTACGAGCAGTACTTC. The chain is built from TRBV27 and TRBJ2-7; 10 positions agree with TRBD2. V lost 4 bases, J lost 0 bases, and 3 bases stayed unmatched. CDR3 length: 15 amino acids. CDR1 is MNHEY and CDR2 is SMNVEV in the germline V gene (reference sequence).

The CDR3 is CASSRSVGVEQFF. DNA of the CDR3: TGTGCCAGCTCACGTTCAGTGGGAGTTGAGCAGTTCTTC. V and J are TRBV18 and TRBJ2-1; tentative D call: TRBD2 (5 bases). V was cut by 4 bases and J by 9 bases, with 13 bases left in between. The length of the CDR3 is 13 residues. Germline CDR1 and CDR2: KGHSH and LQKENI.

The V call is TRBV2, the J call TRBJ1-1, with D perhaps matching TRBD1 (5 bases). The CDR3 totals 14 residues. The ends were cut back, 7 bases at V and 0 bases at J, with 12 bases in the middle. CDR1 is SNHLY and CDR2 is FYNNEI in the germline V gene. CDR3 nucleotides: TGTGCCAGCATTCCGGGGCCCATGAACACTGAAGCTTTCTTT. Its protein is CASIPGPMNTEAFF.

The chain uses TRBV4-1 and TRBJ1-4; 7 bases are shared with TRBD1. The CDR3 loop spans 16 amino acids. CDR1 is MGHRA and CDR2 is YSYEKL in the germline V gene. V lost 4 bases to trimming and J lost 3 bases; unmatched junction nucleotides: 8. This chain's CDR3 is CASSLGTAGANEKLFF. CDR3 nucleotide sequence: TGCGCCAGCAGCCTTGGGACAGCGGGAGCTAATGAAAAACTGTTTTTT.

The CDR3 coding sequence is TGTGCCAGCAGTTATAACTATGGCTACACCTTC. Its translation is CASSYNYGYTF. V is TRBV6-5 and J is TRBJ1-2; D ambiguous. V was cut by 3 bases and J by 1 base, with 0 bases left in between. Germline V gives CDR1 MNHEY, CDR2 SVGAGI. There are 11 residues in the CDR3.

The V and J genes are TRBV30 and TRBJ1-5; the match to TRBD1 covers 10 bases. Germline CDR1 GTSNPN, CDR2 SVGIG (reference sequence). The CDR3 spans 14 residues. J lost 7 bases, V lost 2 bases, and 5 bases had no gene match. In DNA form, the CDR3 reads TGTGCCTGGAGTCTTGACAGGGGGCTACAGCCCCAGCATTTT. This gives the protein CAWSLDRGLQPQHF.

The J gene is TRBJ1-5, the V gene TRBV4-2; possible D gene TRBD1, 5 bases. The ends were cut back, 0 bases at V and 6 bases at J, with 15 bases in the middle. The CDR3 runs 16 residues. Per the germline V gene, CDR1 is LGHNA and CDR2 is YNFKEQ. The CDR3 loop reads CASSQEDTGGPQPQHF. In DNA form, the CDR3 reads TGTGCCAGCAGCCAAGAGGACACCGGAGGCCCTCAGCCCCAGCATTTT.

This sequence joins TRBV24-1 and TRBJ2-2; D remains unclear. There are 16 residues in the CDR3. Trimming took off 3 bases at V and 6 bases at J, with 16 bases between the two ends. The germline CDR1 and CDR2 sequences are KGHDR and SFDVKD. CDR3 protein: CATSDPREGLPGELFF. Here the CDR3 DNA reads TGTGCCACCAGTGATCCCCGAGAAGGCCTTCCCGGGGAGCTGTTTTTT.

The gene calls are TRBV11-3 and TRBJ1-1; maybe TRBD1 (5 bases). Germline lookup yields CDR1 SGHNT and CDR2 YENEEA. Trimming shortened V by 4 bases and J by 0 bases, and 12 bases separated the two germline ends. This CDR3 comprises 15 residues. The CDR3 region is CASSSLTAMNTEAFF. The CDR3 coding sequence is TGTGCCAGCAGCTCCTTGACAGCCATGAACACTGAAGCTTTCTTT.

This clone was picked up a small number of times. CDR3 residues: CASSMGPVSSYEQYF. The CDR3 DNA is TGTGCCAGCAGTATGGGACCTGTCAGCTCCTACGAGCAGTACTTC. This chain joins TRBV5-6 and TRBJ2-7; possibly TRBD1 or TRBD2 for D (5 bases each). The germline gives CDR1 SGHDT, CDR2 YYEEEE. The CDR3 length is 15 residues. V was trimmed by 5 bases and J by 0 bases, leaving 15 bases between them.

The V call is TRBV2, the J call TRBJ2-7, with no clear D. Looked up from germline, CDR1 is SNHLY and CDR2 is FYNNEI. The CDR3 sequence is 11 residues long. Trimming took off 6 bases at V and 4 bases at J, with 7 bases between the two ends. CDR3: CASRFEYEQYF. CDR3 nucleotide sequence: TGTGCCAGCAGATTCGAGTACGAGCAGTACTTC.

The chain recombines TRBV12-3 or TRBV12-4 with TRBJ1-1, with D possibly being TRBD1 (6 bases). Trimming took off 8 bases at V and 3 bases at J, with 13 bases between the two ends. The CDR3 is made up of 13 amino acids. The CDR3 region has the DNA TGTGCCAGCGGCACAGGGTTGTACACTGAAGCTTTCTTT. Amino acid sequence: CASGTGLYTEAFF.

The rearrangement uses TRBV19 and TRBJ1-6, with D maybe TRBD1 (5 bases). V was pared by 3 bases and J by 8 bases, with 11 bases between. This CDR3 is 14 amino acids long. Germline CDR1 LNHDA, CDR2 SQIVND (reference sequence). CDR3 protein: CASSMQGGDSPLHF. CDR3 in DNA: TGTGCCAGTAGTATGCAGGGCGGGGATTCACCCCTCCACTTT.

The chain is built from TRBV19 and TRBJ2-5; maybe TRBD1 (5 bases). Trimming stripped 3 bases from V and 5 bases from J, with 7 bases between. Germline CDR1 reads LNHDA; CDR2 reads SQIVND (reference sequence). The CDR3 is 12 amino acids. The CDR3 protein is CASSMTAETQYF. CDR3 coding DNA: TGTGCCAGTAGTATGACAGCGGAGACCCAGTACTTC.

The gene calls are TRBV3-1 (or the pseudogene TRBV3-2) and TRBJ2-7; D is undetermined. The CDR3 runs to 15 residues. Germline values: CDR1 LGHDT, CDR2 YNNKEL (reference sequence). V was shortened by 0 bases and J by 0 bases, with 9 bases between the two germline ends. The CDR3 bases are TGTGCCAGCAGCCAAGATCTAGTAGACTCCTACGAGCAGTACTTC. Its translation is CASSQDLVDSYEQYF.

The chain employs TRBV6-6 and TRBJ1-6; TRBD1 matches at 10 bases. V lost 6 bases and J lost 5; bases outside the gene matches: 7. This CDR3 comprises 16 residues. Germline values: CDR1 MNHNY, CDR2 SVGAGI (reference sequence). The CDR3 DNA sequence: TGTGCCAGCAGGGACAGGGGGTATAGCGATAATTCACCCCTCCACTTT. Its protein product is CASRDRGYSDNSPLHF.

V is TRBV28 and J is TRBJ1-2; D is possibly TRBD1 (5 bases). From germline, CDR1 is MDHEN and CDR2 SYDVKM. Trimming stripped 6 bases from V and 3 bases from J, with 14 bases between. The CDR3 covers 14 residues. CDR3 coding DNA: TGTGCCAGCAGGGGAACGGGGCGTGACTATGGCTACACCTTC. Its protein product is CASRGTGRDYGYTF.

The V call is TRBV15, the J call TRBJ1-6, with a tentative D call TRBD1 (5 bases). CDR3 length: 16 residues. V lost 1 base, J lost 9 bases, and 16 bases lay in between. Germline V gene lookup returns CDR1 LNHNV and CDR2 YYDKDF (reference sequence). The CDR3, as DNA: TGTGCCACCAGCAGAGGAGGGGTATCTGTTGGTTCACCCCTCCACTTT. This encodes CATSRGGVSVGSPLHF.

This clone showed up just a few times. The chain links TRBV4-1 to TRBJ1-3; D might be TRBD1 (5 bases). V was trimmed by 4 bases and J by 1 base, leaving 11 bases between them. Per germline, CDR1 MGHRA and CDR2 YSYEKL. This CDR3 has 15 residues. CDR3 loop: CASSPLGLSGNTIYF. In DNA, the CDR3 is TGCGCCAGCAGCCCCCTGGGGCTATCTGGAAACACCATATATTTT.

There are a few counts of this clone. The chain employs TRBV3-1 (or the pseudogene TRBV3-2) and TRBJ1-4; the match to TRBD1 covers 8 bases. J lost 3 bases, V lost 7 bases, and 4 bases had no gene match. The CDR3 is made up of 14 amino acids. CDR1 is LGHDT, CDR2 YNNKEL, per germline (reference sequence). For the CDR3, the DNA is TGTGCCAGCAACGGACAGGGTTCTAATGAAAAACTGTTTTTT. Protein sequence: CASNGQGSNEKLFF.

The chain links TRBV5-1 to TRBJ2-1; TRBD2 agrees at 12 bases. This CDR3 region has 15 residues. The V gene end was trimmed by 4 bases and the J gene end by 8 bases; junction bases not matched to a gene: 7. Germline CDR1 SGHRS, CDR2 YFSETQ. CDR3 sequence reads: CASSPGLAGYDEQFF. For the CDR3, the DNA is TGCGCCAGCAGCCCCGGACTAGCGGGGTACGATGAGCAGTTCTTC.

V usage is TRBV27 and J usage is TRBJ2-3; no firm D call. There are 13 residues in the CDR3. V lost 5 bases, J lost 2 bases, and 8 bases lay in between. CDR1 is MNHEY, CDR2 SMNVEV, per germline (reference sequence). CDR3 in DNA: TGTGCCAGCAGTCGCGCAGTCACAGATACGCAGTATTTT. Amino acids: CASSRAVTDTQYF.

CDR3 in DNA: TGTGCCAGCTCACCCCTAGCGGGGGCCCGGGACATTCAGTACTTC. As protein: CASSPLAGARDIQYF. V gene TRBV18 combines with J gene TRBJ2-4; 10 nucleotides line up with TRBD2. The CDR3 loop spans 15 amino acids. V was pared by 3 bases and J by 8 bases, with 7 bases of the junction left unmatched. Germline V gives CDR1 KGHSH, CDR2 LQKENI. The full variable domain, with the rest looked up from reference TRBV18 and TRBJ2-4, is NAGVMQNPRHLVRRRGQEARLRCSPMKGHSHVYWYRQLPEEGLKFMVYLQKENIIDESGMPKERFSAEFPKEGPSILRIQQVVRGDSAAYFCASSPLAGARDIQYFGAGTRLSVL.

Written as DNA, the CDR3 is TGTGCCAGCAGGAAACAGGGGACGGCGTTTGGGGAGCTGTTTTTT. Protein sequence: CASRKQGTAFGELFF. The rearrangement links TRBV11-2 to TRBJ2-2; 7 positions agree with TRBD1. The germline gives CDR1 SGHAT, CDR2 FQNNGV. The trim removed 6 bases at V and 8 bases at J, leaving 12 bases unmatched. This CDR3 has 15 amino acids.

This chain uses TRBV5-1 with TRBJ2-7, with TRBD1 matching 7 bases. CDR1 is SGHRS, CDR2 YFSETQ, per germline. After removal of 3 bases from V and 5 bases from J, the junction contained 8 bases not matched to a gene. The CDR3 consists of 14 residues. The CDR3 DNA follows: TGCGCCAGCAGCTCTACAGGGGAACTCGACGAGCAGTACTTC. Translated, it gives CASSSTGELDEQYF.

This chain connects TRBV10-3 to TRBJ1-4; D unclear. Deletions cut 3 bases from V and 3 bases from J, with 17 bases between. CDR3 length: 17 amino acids. The germline V gene has CDR1 ENHRY and CDR2 SYGVKD. The CDR3 loop reads CAISERWRTAANEKLFF. CDR3 sequence (DNA): TGTGCCATCAGTGAAAGATGGCGAACAGCTGCTAATGAAAAACTGTTTTTT.